The 7 T cell receptor beta chains below were found in one sample sequenced in a study of T cells after yellow fever vaccination. Each CDR3 protein is one row after TCRdb ran MiXCR on the 5' RACE reads. The sample lists more than 350,000 distinct CDR3 sequences; roughly 10% were seen once. The specimen was PBMCs, collected on the day of the first yellow fever vaccination. The source of these receptors is a man in his late teens or twenties who received the YFV17D yellow fever vaccine.

This clonotype was observed a handful of times. The chain is built from TRBV11-2 and TRBJ2-5; 9 bases line up with TRBD2. Germline V gene sequence: CDR1 SGHAT, CDR2 FQNNGV. The CDR3 has 16 amino acids. V trimming: 6 bases; J trimming: 5 bases; junction bases outside the gene matches: 13. CDR3 in amino acids: CASSVGGLAGVETQYF. CDR3 nucleotide sequence: TGTGCCAGCAGTGTGGGAGGGTTAGCGGGGGTGGAGACCCAGTACTTC.

This clonotype was counted a few times. CDR3 residues: CSVAHRGRETQYF. The DNA for the CDR3 is TGCAGCGTTGCTCACAGGGGGAGAGAGACCCAGTACTTC. The chain has TRBV29-1 and TRBJ2-5, with 8 positions matching TRBD1. V was pared by 4 bases and J by 4 bases, with 5 bases of the junction left unmatched. This CDR3 comprises 13 residues. Germline CDR1 and CDR2: SQVTM and ANQGSEA.

This clonotype has a handful of counts. V usage is TRBV12-3 or TRBV12-4 and J usage is TRBJ2-5; 12 bases are a match to TRBD2. V dropped 4 bases and J dropped 0; count of bases not matched to a gene: 6. This CDR3 has 17 amino acids. The CDR3 DNA is TGTGCCAGCAGTTCGACTAGCGGGGGTGCGTACCAAGAGACCCAGTACTTC. Residues: CASSSTSGGAYQETQYF.

The chain is built from TRBV5-1 and TRBJ2-3; 10 bases are shared with TRBD2. This CDR3 spans 17 amino acids. Germline CDR1 reads SGHRS; CDR2 reads YFSETQ. V trimming: 1 base; J trimming: 2 bases; junction bases outside the gene matches: 7. CDR3 sequence reads: CASSLSALAGDTDTQYF. The DNA for the CDR3 is TGCGCCAGCAGCTTGTCAGCGCTAGCGGGGGACACAGATACGCAGTATTTT.

In this sample, this clonotype turned up a few times. The chain links TRBV6-1 to TRBJ2-2, with TRBD2 matching 13 bases. CDR3 length: 19 amino acids. After removal of 5 bases from V and 4 bases from J, the junction contained 13 bases not matched to a gene. Germline V lookup: CDR1 MNHNS, CDR2 SASEGT. The CDR3 nucleotides read TGTGCCAGCAGTACCCAGACTAGCGGGGGGCCCGTGGGCACCGGGGAGCTGTTTTTT. Amino acids: CASSTQTSGGPVGTGELFF.

The rearrangement joins TRBV5-1 to TRBJ2-1, with 11 bases lining up with TRBD2. Germline V gives CDR1 SGHRS, CDR2 YFSETQ. The CDR3 is made up of 16 amino acids. V lost 2 bases to trimming and J lost 5 bases; unmatched junction nucleotides: 6. CDR3 protein: CASSFGGTSGHNEQFF. The DNA for the CDR3 is TGCGCCAGCAGCTTTGGCGGGACTAGCGGACACAATGAGCAGTTCTTC.

This chain connects TRBV18 to TRBJ1-1, with 7 positions matching TRBD1. This CDR3 region has 15 residues. Unmatched junction bases numbered 9, after V lost 3 bases and J lost 5 bases. Germline CDR1 KGHSH, CDR2 LQKENI. The CDR3, as DNA: TGTGCCAGCTCACCGGAGGGGGCGCGGGGGACTGAAGCTTTCTTT. This codes for CASSPEGARGTEAFF.